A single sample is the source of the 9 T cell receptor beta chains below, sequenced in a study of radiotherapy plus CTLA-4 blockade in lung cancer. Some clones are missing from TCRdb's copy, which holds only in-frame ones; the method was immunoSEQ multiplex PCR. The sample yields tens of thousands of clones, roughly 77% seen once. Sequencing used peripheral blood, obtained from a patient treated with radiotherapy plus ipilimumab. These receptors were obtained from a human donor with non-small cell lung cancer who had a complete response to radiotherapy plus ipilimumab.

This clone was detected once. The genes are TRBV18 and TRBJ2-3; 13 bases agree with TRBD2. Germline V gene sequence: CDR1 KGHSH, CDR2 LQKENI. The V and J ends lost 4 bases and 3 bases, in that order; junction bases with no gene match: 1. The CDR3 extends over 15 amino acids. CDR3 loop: CASSRTSGSTDTQYF. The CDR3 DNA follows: TGTGCCAGCTCACGGACTAGCGGGAGTACAGATACGCAGTATTTT.

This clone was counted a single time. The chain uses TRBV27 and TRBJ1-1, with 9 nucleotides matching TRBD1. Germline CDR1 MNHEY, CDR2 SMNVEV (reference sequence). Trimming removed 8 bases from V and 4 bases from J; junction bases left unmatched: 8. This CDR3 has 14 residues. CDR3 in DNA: TGTGCCAGCGGAACAGGGGGCCGGGTCACTGAAGCTTTCTTT. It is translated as CASGTGGRVTEAFF.

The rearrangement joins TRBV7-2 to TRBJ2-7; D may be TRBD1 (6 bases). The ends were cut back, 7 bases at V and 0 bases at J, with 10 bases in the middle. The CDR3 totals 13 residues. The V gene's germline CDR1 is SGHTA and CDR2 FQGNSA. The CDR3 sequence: CASKADSSYEQYF. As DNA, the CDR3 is TGTGCCAGCAAAGCGGACAGCTCCTACGAGCAGTACTTC.

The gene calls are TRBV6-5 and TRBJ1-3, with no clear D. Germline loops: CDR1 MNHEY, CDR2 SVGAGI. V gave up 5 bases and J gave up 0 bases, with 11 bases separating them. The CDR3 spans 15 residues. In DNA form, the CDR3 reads TGTGCCAGCAGTAGACAAGGAAACTCTGGAAACACCATATATTTT. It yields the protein CASSRQGNSGNTIYF.

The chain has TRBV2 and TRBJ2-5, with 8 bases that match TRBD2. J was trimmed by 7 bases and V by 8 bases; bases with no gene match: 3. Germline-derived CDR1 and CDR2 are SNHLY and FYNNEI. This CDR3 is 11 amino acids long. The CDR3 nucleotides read TGTGCCAGCGGGACTAGAGGGACCCAGTACTTC. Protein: CASGTRGTQYF.

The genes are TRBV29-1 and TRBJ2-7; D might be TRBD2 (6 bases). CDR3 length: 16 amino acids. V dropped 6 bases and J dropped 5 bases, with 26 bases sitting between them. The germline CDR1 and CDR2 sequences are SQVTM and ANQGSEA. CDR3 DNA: TGCAGCGTCAAAGGAAACGGGGGAACAGGATTAAACGAGCAGTACTTC. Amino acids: CSVKGNGGTGLNEQYF.

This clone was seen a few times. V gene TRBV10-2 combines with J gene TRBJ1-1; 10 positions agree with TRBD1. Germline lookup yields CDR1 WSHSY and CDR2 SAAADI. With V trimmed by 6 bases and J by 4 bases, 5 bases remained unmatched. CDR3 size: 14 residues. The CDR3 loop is CASRRQGAITEAFF. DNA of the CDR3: TGCGCCAGCAGGCGACAGGGGGCGATCACTGAAGCTTTCTTT.

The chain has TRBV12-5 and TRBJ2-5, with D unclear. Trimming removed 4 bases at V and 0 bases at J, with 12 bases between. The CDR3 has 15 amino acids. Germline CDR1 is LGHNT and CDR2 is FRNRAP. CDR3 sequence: CASGSRPGYQETQYF. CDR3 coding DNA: TGTGCTAGTGGTTCCCGACCCGGGTACCAAGAGACCCAGTACTTC. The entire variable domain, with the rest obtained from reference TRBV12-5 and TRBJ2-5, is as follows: DARVTQTPRHKVTEMGQEVTMRCQPILGHNTVFWYRQTMMQGLELLAYFRNRAPLDDSGMPKDRFSAEMPDATLATLKIQPSEPRDSAVYFCASGSRPGYQETQYFGPGTRLLVL.

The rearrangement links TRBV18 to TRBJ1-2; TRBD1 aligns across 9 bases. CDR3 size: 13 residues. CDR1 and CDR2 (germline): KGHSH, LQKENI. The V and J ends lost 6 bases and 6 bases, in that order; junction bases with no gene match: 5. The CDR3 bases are TGTGCCAGCTCGGAACGGACAGGGGATGGCTACACCTTC. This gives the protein CASSERTGDGYTF. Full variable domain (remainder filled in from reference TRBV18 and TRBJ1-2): NAGVMQNPRHLVRRRGQEARLRCSPMKGHSHVYWYRQLPEEGLKFMVYLQKENIIDESGMPKERFSAEFPKEGPSILRIQQVVRGDSAAYFCASSERTGDGYTFGSGTRLTVV.